This TCR beta chain originates from a study of shared clonotypes between healthy human individuals. Profiling relied on immunoSEQ multiplex PCR, and the TCRdb table lists in-frame clones only, not all of them. The sample includes approximately 640,000 clones, 90% of them seen just once. Notes on this clone: What it binds is unknown.

V shed 3 bases and J 0 bases; nucleotides not matched to a gene: 5. The CDR3 has 16 amino acids. The V gene's germline CDR1 is MNHEY and CDR2 SMNVEV (reference sequence). Findings and limits, study-wide: The study found lower generation probabilities in non-shared clonotypes than in those shared by all four donors.

Sequencing input: memory CD8+ T cells from PBMCs. Subset specified: CD45RO+ cells pooled with CCR7-negative TemRA cells. This rearrangement joins TRBV27 to TRBJ2-7; 10 bases line up with TRBD1. The clonotype originates from a man younger than 35 in good health. Some clones in this sample may be carry-over from other donors' samples. The CDR3 reads CASSLGRDRGSYEQYF. CDR3 nucleotide sequence: TGTGCCAGCAGTTTGGGCCGGGACAGGGGCTCCTACGAGCAGTACTTC.